Sequencing of this T cell receptor beta chain was carried out in a study of T cell clonotyping in hematopoietic cell transplantation. The wider study: Recipients' pretransplant samples followed cytoreduction.

This clone was observed a single time. Sequenced by immunoSEQ multiplex PCR; TCRdb stores in-frame clones only, minus some. The sample yields roughly 80,000 clones, less than 96% seen once. This CDR3 spans 15 amino acids. Trimming took off 0 bases at V and 0 bases at J, with 12 bases between the two ends. Germline values: CDR1 GTSNPN, CDR2 SVGIG (reference sequence). Time point meaning: recipient sample about 28 days before transplant, after cytoreduction. The TCR sequence derives from a woman between 45 and 65 years old with acute myeloid leukemia. Some clones in this sample may be carry-over from other donors' samples. The sample was peripheral blood mononuclear cells, taken before stem cell transplant. The chain recombines TRBV30 with TRBJ2-7; no firm D call. CDR3: CAWSVPTRNSYEQYF. The CDR3 DNA reads TGTGCCTGGAGTGTACCAACCAGGAACTCCTACGAGCAGTACTTC.